This TCR beta chain was documented in a study of T cells in women clearing cervical HPV infection. Study findings and constraints: Controls had more TRBV6-7 (roughly 0.16%) than cases (roughly 0.11%).

Profiling relied on immunoSEQ multiplex PCR, and the TCRdb table lists in-frame clones only, not all of them. The table for this sample gives about 31,000 clones. This CDR3 contains 16 residues. CDR1 DFQATT and CDR2 SNEGSKA come from the germline V gene (reference sequence). After removal of 6 bases from V and 9 bases from J, the junction contained 17 bases not matched to a gene. Comment on this clone: Its antigen remains unidentified. Read sequence stops 3 residues before the CDR3 end, and the germline J gene provides the missing end.

The sequenced sample was blood buffy coat. The chain carries TRBV20-1 and TRBJ2-1; TRBD2 agrees at 10 bases. This receptor was identified in a woman aged 18-70 years with a cervical HPV16 infection that either progressed to CIN3+ or cleared (not recorded which). Partial CDR3 DNA: TGCAGTGCCTTCCCCAGGGAGCGGGGGGGCGGGTTTGAG. Its protein is CSAFPRERGGGFE. The whole CDR3 protein reads CSAFPRERGGGFEQFF.